The 32 T cell receptor beta chains below were found in one sample sequenced in a study of OX40 agonist ivuxolimab in advanced cancers. Clones were sequenced by immunoSEQ multiplex PCR, and TCRdb holds only the in-frame ones, with some missing. The data contain roughly 49,000 clones, approximately 80% of them singletons. Sample: CD4+ or CD8+ T cells sorted from blood, taken in a trial of the OX40 agonist ivuxolimab. The source is an adult with an advanced solid tumor such as melanoma, head and neck, liver or kidney cancer.

V gene TRBV30 combines with J gene TRBJ1-1; 10 nucleotides agree with TRBD1. There are 13 residues in the CDR3. V was pared by 5 bases and J by 2 bases, with 2 bases of the junction left unmatched. Germline lookup yields CDR1 GTSNPN and CDR2 SVGIG (reference sequence). CDR3: CAWDRGRNTEAFF. The DNA of the CDR3 is TGTGCCTGGGACAGGGGGCGAAACACTGAAGCTTTCTTT.

This rearrangement joins TRBV5-8 to TRBJ1-5; the D is unclear. Germline V gene lookup returns CDR1 SGHTS and CDR2 YDEGEE. This CDR3 is 17 amino acids long. V was pared by 3 bases and J by 5 bases, with 21 bases between. This CDR3 reads CASSSLSRALRDQPQHF. In DNA form, the CDR3 reads TGTGCCAGCAGCTCTCTGTCGAGGGCCCTTAGGGATCAGCCCCAGCATTTT.

The count of this clone is one. V and J are TRBV7-8 and TRBJ1-2; 11 bases are shared with TRBD1. V gave up 4 bases and J gave up 3 bases; unmatched junction bases: 10. This CDR3 spans 17 amino acids. Germline V gene sequence: CDR1 SGHVS, CDR2 FQNEAQ. The CDR3 region has the DNA TGTGCCAGCAGCTCCCTGGACAGGGGGCAAGGATACTATGGCTACACCTTC. This codes for CASSSLDRGQGYYGYTF.

The chain links TRBV7-2 to TRBJ1-2; no clear D. The V and J ends lost 6 bases and 3 bases respectively, with 11 bases between them. CDR1 is SGHTA and CDR2 is FQGNSA in the germline V gene. CDR3 length: 13 amino acids. The CDR3 protein is CASSSTLDYGYTF. In DNA form, the CDR3 reads TGTGCCAGCAGTTCTACATTGGACTATGGCTACACCTTC.

The genes are TRBV14 and TRBJ2-7; possibly TRBD2 for D (5 bases). V was clipped by 0 bases and J by 3 bases, with 12 bases between them. Germline CDR1 is SGHDN and CDR2 is FVKESK. The CDR3 loop spans 15 amino acids. The CDR3 region has the DNA TGTGCCAGCAGCCAAGAAGGGAGCGGTTTCTACGAGCAGTACTTC. This codes for CASSQEGSGFYEQYF.

The chain employs TRBV11-2 and TRBJ2-1; D remains unclear. The CDR3 extends over 13 amino acids. Germline loops: CDR1 SGHAT, CDR2 FQNNGV. V was cut by 1 base and J by 3 bases, with 4 bases left in between. This CDR3 reads CASSLGVYNEQFF. The CDR3 region has the DNA TGTGCCAGCAGCTTAGGGGTCTACAATGAGCAGTTCTTC.

The chain uses TRBV6-9 and TRBJ1-2, with a tentative D call TRBD1 (6 bases). The V gene's germline CDR1 is MNHGY and CDR2 SVAAGI. The CDR3 contains 13 residues. V lost 4 bases and J 2 bases, leaving 8 bases between the germline ends. In nucleotides, the CDR3 is TGTGCCAGCAGTTTTACAGGGAACTATGGCTACACCTTC. It yields the protein CASSFTGNYGYTF.

This clone was picked up a small number of times. V usage is TRBV2 and J usage is TRBJ1-1; D gene unclear. The germline V gene encodes CDR1 SNHLY and CDR2 FYNNEI. The CDR3 extends over 14 amino acids. The V and J ends lost 6 bases and 3 bases respectively, with 14 bases between them. The CDR3, as DNA: TGTGCCAGCAGCGCCCCGGGAGCATACACTGAAGCTTTCTTT. It codes for CASSAPGAYTEAFF.

The CDR3 bases are TGTGCCAGCAGCTTGGAGACAGGAGGCGCAGATACGCAGTATTTT. Amino acid sequence: CASSLETGGADTQYF. The chain employs TRBV5-6 and TRBJ2-3; tentative D call: TRBD1 (6 bases). From germline, CDR1 is SGHDT and CDR2 YYEEEE. Deletions cut 0 bases from V and 4 bases from J, with 12 bases between. The CDR3 sequence is 15 residues long.

The chain couples TRBV11-1 to TRBJ2-7, with a possible D match to TRBD2 (5 bases). CDR1 and CDR2 from the germline V gene are SGHAT and FQDESV (reference sequence). V lost 5 bases to trimming and J lost 6 bases, with 14 bases between them. The CDR3 runs 13 residues. The CDR3 region is CASSRGSSGEQYV. CDR3 coding DNA: TGTGCCAGCAGCCGTGGGAGTTCGGGCGAGCAGTACGTC.

In its sample, this clone was seen once. The chain combines TRBV4-2 with TRBJ2-1; D is unclear. The CDR3 has 13 amino acids. Germline lookup yields CDR1 LGHNA and CDR2 YNFKEQ. Trimming stripped 0 bases from V and 7 bases from J, with 7 bases between. The DNA for the CDR3 is TGTGCCAGCAGCCAAGAGTCGAGTAATGAGCAGTTCTTC. Translation gives CASSQESSNEQFF.

The chain links TRBV6-5 to TRBJ1-2, with a weak D call TRBD1 (5 bases). The CDR3 totals 15 residues. From germline, CDR1 is MNHEY and CDR2 SVGAGI. V was clipped by 2 bases and J by 8 bases, with 18 bases between them. CDR3 protein: CASSYSIDSPKGYTF. DNA for the CDR3: TGTGCCAGCAGTTACAGCATTGACAGCCCGAAAGGCTACACCTTC.

A remark on this clone: This sample includes further DNA sequences coding for the same CDR3. The chain combines TRBV7-8 with TRBJ2-1; 10 nucleotides match TRBD2. The CDR3 extends over 15 amino acids. Looked up from germline, CDR1 is SGHVS and CDR2 is FQNEAQ. Losses at the gene ends were 4 bases for V and 5 bases for J; bases not matched to a gene: 5. CDR3 bases: TGTGCCAGCAGCTCCTTAGCGGGGGGCGACAATGAGCAGTTCTTC. It translates to CASSSLAGGDNEQFF.

CDR3 residues: CMGGGRNTEAFF. The CDR3 nucleotides are TGCATGGGGGGGGGACGAAACACTGAAGCTTTCTTT. This chain joins TRBV29-1 and TRBJ1-1; TRBD1 might be the D (5 bases). The CDR3 runs 12 residues. The germline gives CDR1 SQVTM, CDR2 ANQGSEA.

The chain joins TRBV6-1 to TRBJ2-1; 7 bases align to TRBD2. V gave up 0 bases and J gave up 7 bases; unmatched junction bases: 6. This CDR3 has 15 residues. Looked up from germline, CDR1 is MNHNS and CDR2 is SASEGT. CDR3 bases: TGTGCCAGCAGTGAAGCGCTTGGCGGGAGAAATGAGCAGTTCTTC. Translated, it gives CASSEALGGRNEQFF.

The J gene is TRBJ2-1, the V gene TRBV9, with 9 bases that match TRBD1. V trimming: 4 bases; J trimming: 6 bases; junction bases outside the gene matches: 8. Germline loops: CDR1 SGDLS, CDR2 YYNGEE. This CDR3 region has 15 residues. The CDR3 spells CASSTPQGAGNEQFF. The CDR3 DNA reads TGTGCCAGCAGCACCCCACAGGGGGCTGGCAATGAGCAGTTCTTC.

This sequence joins TRBV28 and TRBJ2-1; D gene uncertain. Germline lookup yields CDR1 MDHEN and CDR2 SYDVKM. CDR3 length equals 15 residues. V gave up 4 bases and J gave up 7 bases, with 17 bases separating them. The CDR3 is CASSWGIPSKNEQFF. CDR3 coding DNA: TGTGCCAGCAGTTGGGGAATCCCATCGAAAAATGAGCAGTTCTTC.

This chain links TRBV10-3 with TRBJ2-7; 7 nucleotides line up with TRBD1. CDR1 ENHRY and CDR2 SYGVKD come from the germline V gene. This CDR3 comprises 14 residues. The ends lost 6 bases at V and 3 bases at J; junction bases unmatched: 8. The CDR3 DNA follows: TGTGCCATCAGGGGCGGGCAGGGGGACTACGAGCAGTACGTC. Amino acid sequence: CAIRGGQGDYEQYV.

The V call is TRBV27, the J call TRBJ2-6; the match to TRBD1 covers 8 bases. The CDR3 extends over 16 amino acids. Germline assignment: CDR1 MNHEY and CDR2 SMNVEV (reference sequence). V dropped 3 bases and J dropped 3; count of bases not matched to a gene: 4. The CDR3 spells CASSFQGAFGANVLTF. The DNA for the CDR3 is TGTGCCAGCAGTTTCCAGGGGGCGTTTGGGGCCAACGTCCTGACTTTC.

J is TRBJ1-4 and V is TRBV27, with a tentative D call TRBD1 (5 bases). Germline V gene sequence: CDR1 MNHEY, CDR2 SMNVEV (reference sequence). The CDR3 loop spans 15 amino acids. Trimming took off 2 bases at V and 3 bases at J, with 10 bases between the two ends. The chain's CDR3 is CASSLIWGSNEKLFF. Here the CDR3 DNA reads TGTGCCAGCAGTTTAATCTGGGGGTCTAATGAAAAACTGTTTTTT.

J is TRBJ2-1 and V is TRBV6-1; D is unclear. CDR1 is MNHNS and CDR2 is SASEGT in the germline V gene. There are 13 residues in the CDR3. Trimming took 3 bases from V and 8 from J, leaving 11 bases between them. The CDR3, as DNA: TGTGCCAGCAGTGAGTCGACCACCGATGAGCAGTTCTTC. Translated, it gives CASSESTTDEQFF.

The V call is TRBV6-5, the J call TRBJ1-5; no definite D call. The V gene lost 9 bases and the J gene lost 5 bases, with 5 bases spanning the gap. From germline, CDR1 is MNHEY and CDR2 SVGAGI. The CDR3 is 10 amino acids. The CDR3 protein is CASGHQPQHF. CDR3 DNA: TGTGCCAGTGGGCATCAGCCCCAGCATTTT.

The chain carries TRBV28 and TRBJ2-3; possibly TRBD1 for D (6 bases). The CDR3 extends over 21 amino acids. V gave up 6 bases and J gave up 0 bases, with 31 bases separating them. Germline CDR1 is MDHEN and CDR2 is SYDVKM. CDR3 DNA sequence: TGTGCCAGCAGGTACTCTGACGTATCCCTACAGGGACAACTTAGCACAGATACGCAGTATTTT. As protein: CASRYSDVSLQGQLSTDTQYF.

This chain connects TRBV6-6 to TRBJ2-7, with D tentatively TRBD1 (7 bases). Germline CDR1 reads MNHNY; CDR2 reads SVGAGI (reference sequence). The CDR3 totals 13 residues. V was cut by 5 bases and J by 4 bases, with 12 bases left in between. DNA for the CDR3: TGTGCCAGCAGTGGCGGGACAGAGTACGAGCAGTACTTC. This encodes CASSGGTEYEQYF.

This clone was detected a few times. The V and J genes are TRBV4-1 and TRBJ1-3; TRBD1 might be the D (5 bases). This CDR3 has 19 residues. Per the germline V gene, CDR1 is MGHRA and CDR2 is YSYEKL. V was pared by 3 bases and J by 0 bases, with 21 bases between. CDR3 sequence reads: CASSHYISRGGNSGNTIYF. CDR3 nucleotides: TGCGCCAGCAGCCACTACATCAGCCGGGGGGGGAACTCTGGAAACACCATATATTTT.

V gene TRBV6-4 combines with J gene TRBJ1-1; D is unresolved. Trimming pared 8 bases from V and 1 base from J, leaving 5 bases between. CDR3 length: 11 residues. Per germline, CDR1 MRHNA and CDR2 SNTAGT. In nucleotides, the CDR3 is TGTGCCAGCCGGGGGAACACTGAAGCTTTCTTT. It codes for CASRGNTEAFF.

V is TRBV9 and J is TRBJ1-5; 7 bases map to TRBD1. V shed 0 bases, J shed 0 bases, and the junction held 3 bases outside the gene matches. Per germline, CDR1 SGDLS and CDR2 YYNGEE. CDR3 length: 16 amino acids. The CDR3 region is CASSVGAGGSNQPQHF. CDR3 sequence (DNA): TGTGCCAGCAGCGTAGGGGCAGGGGGTAGCAATCAGCCCCAGCATTTT.

The V call is TRBV6-1, the J call TRBJ2-5; D is possibly TRBD2 (6 bases). Germline assignment: CDR1 MNHNS and CDR2 SASEGT. Trimming stripped 2 bases from V and 2 bases from J, with 15 bases between. This CDR3 spans 16 amino acids. CDR3 nucleotide sequence: TGTGCCAGCAGTGAACTGTCTGGCGGGGAACAAGAGACCCAGTACTTC. Translated, it gives CASSELSGGEQETQYF.

The chain links TRBV6-6 to TRBJ2-1; D possibly matches TRBD1 or TRBD2 (6 bases each). Germline V CDR1 and CDR2: MNHNY, SVGAGI (reference sequence). Trimming left V 6 bases short and J 7 bases short, with 16 bases between. The CDR3 consists of 14 residues. The CDR3 loop reads CASRPRGVWNEQFF. CDR3 DNA: TGTGCCAGCAGACCGAGGGGGGTTTGGAATGAGCAGTTCTTC.

This chain uses TRBV28 with TRBJ2-1; D not certain. Trimming cost V 8 bases and J 4 bases, with 15 bases left between them. The germline CDR1 and CDR2 sequences are MDHEN and SYDVKM. This CDR3 contains 14 residues. CDR3 nucleotide sequence: TGTGCCAGCTCCAGGATAGGTGGATACAATGAGCAGTTCTTC. It translates to CASSRIGGYNEQFF.

The chain combines TRBV15 with TRBJ2-3; D ambiguous. Germline CDR1 is LNHNV and CDR2 is YYDKDF (reference sequence). The CDR3 loop spans 15 amino acids. With 0 bases removed from V and 2 bases from J, the gap between germline ends came to 9 bases. CDR3 protein: CATSREWAATDTQYF. The CDR3 DNA follows: TGTGCCACCAGCAGAGAATGGGCGGCCACAGATACGCAGTATTTT.

This clone was seen a handful of times. The V gene is TRBV5-4, the J gene TRBJ1-1; TRBD1 is a possible D gene (6 bases). Germline assignment: CDR1 SGHNT and CDR2 YYREEE (reference sequence). The CDR3 covers 13 residues. Trimming removed 4 bases at V and 5 bases at J, with 12 bases between. In DNA, the CDR3 is TGTGCCAGCAGCCCTTGGAGGGGGACTGAAGCTTTCTTT. Protein: CASSPWRGTEAFF.